Listed below are T cell receptor beta chains from one sample, sequenced in a study of blood T cell repertoires in COVID-19. The method was immunoSEQ multiplex PCR; TCRdb's version includes in-frame clones alone and lacks a portion of them. The sample lists roughly 80,000 clones, approximately 79% seen once, with 15% to 20% in the top ten. Source material: peripheral blood. The receptors derive from an older man with active or convalescent COVID-19. Both conserved end residues are part of each CDR3. Each record gives: CDR3 length, D gene, clone size, J gene, V gene, CDR3 DNA, CDR3 protein. The D gene is left open where the match is weak. Clone size is shown for a subset of rows, as once, few, many or a class of expanded clone.

17,TRBD1,-,TRBJ1-1,TRBV4-1,TGCGCCAGCAGCCAGTCCCGGGACAGGGGGCGGTTCTCTGAAGCTTTCTTT,CASSQSRDRGRFSEAFF
15,TRBD1,-,TRBJ1-3,TRBV5-1,TGCGCCAGCAGCTCGGGACAGGGAACAGGAAACACCATATATTTT,CASSSGQGTGNTIYF
14,TRBD1,-,TRBJ1-5,TRBV2,TGTGCCAGCAATCCGGGACAGGGAAGGCAGCCCCAGCATTTT,CASNPGQGRQPQHF
13,TRBD1,-,TRBJ2-7,TRBV6-1,TGTGCCAGCAGTCCCGGGACAGGCTACGAGCAGTACTTC,CASSPGTGYEQYF
15,-,-,TRBJ2-1,TRBV19,TGTGCCAGTAGTATCACGGGGGGCAGCAACAATGAGCAGTTCTTC,CASSITGGSNNEQFF
16,-,-,TRBJ2-2,TRBV28,TGTGCCAGCAGTTTATTCGACAGCTTAGACACCGGGGAGCTGTTTTTT,CASSLFDSLDTGELFF
13,TRBD1,once,TRBJ1-2,TRBV24-1,TGTGCCACAAGCCGGACAGGGGTAGAGGGCTACACCTTC,CATSRTGVEGYTF
14,-,-,TRBJ1-6,TRBV28,TGTGCCAGCAGTTTAGGGGAGTATAATTCACCCCTCCACTTT,CASSLGEYNSPLHF
13,TRBD1,-,TRBJ1-2,TRBV2,TGTGCCAGCACCTGGGACAGGGGCGATGGCTACACCTTC,CASTWDRGDGYTF
15,TRBD1,-,TRBJ1-6,TRBV28,TGTGCCAGCAGTCTCCTGGGACAGGGGTCTTCACCCCTCCACTTT,CASSLLGQGSSPLHF
16,TRBD1,-,TRBJ1-4,TRBV4-1,TGCGCCAGCAGCCAGTCACCGGGACAGTTGAATGAAAAACTGTTTTTT,CASSQSPGQLNEKLFF
14,-,-,TRBJ2-3,TRBV6-2/TRBV6-3,TGTGCCAGCAGTGCCCTCCGGGGGTCAGATACGCAGTATTTT,CASSALRGSDTQYF
14,TRBD2,-,TRBJ2-3,TRBV19,TGTGCCAGTAGACCCTCCGGGACTAGTGGTACGCAGTATTTT,CASRPSGTSGTQYF
16,TRBD1,-,TRBJ2-2,TRBV6-5,TGTGCCAGCAGTTTATCGGGACAGACAAACACCGGGGAGCTGTTTTTT,CASSLSGQTNTGELFF
14,TRBD1,-,TRBJ1-5,TRBV4-1,TGCGCCAGCAGCAACAGGGGAAGCAATCAGCCCCAGCATTTT,CASSNRGSNQPQHF